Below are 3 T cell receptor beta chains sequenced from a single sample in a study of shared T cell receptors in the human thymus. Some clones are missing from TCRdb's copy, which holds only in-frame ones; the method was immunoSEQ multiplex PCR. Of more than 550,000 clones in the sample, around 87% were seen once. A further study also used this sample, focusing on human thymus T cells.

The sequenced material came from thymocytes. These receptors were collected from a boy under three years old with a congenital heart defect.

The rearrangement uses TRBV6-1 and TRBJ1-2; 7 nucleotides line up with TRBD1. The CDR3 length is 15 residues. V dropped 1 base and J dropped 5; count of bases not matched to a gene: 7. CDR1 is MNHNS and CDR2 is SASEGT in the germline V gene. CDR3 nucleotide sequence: TGTGCCAGCAGTGAAGAAGAGGGGGCGACTTATGGCTACACCTTC. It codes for CASSEEEGATYGYTF.

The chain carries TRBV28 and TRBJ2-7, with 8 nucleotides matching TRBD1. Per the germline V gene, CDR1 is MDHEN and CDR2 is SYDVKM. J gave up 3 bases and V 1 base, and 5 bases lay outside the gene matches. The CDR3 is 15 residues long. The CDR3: CASSLFGQGDYEQYF. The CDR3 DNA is TGTGCCAGCAGTTTATTCGGACAGGGAGACTACGAGCAGTACTTC. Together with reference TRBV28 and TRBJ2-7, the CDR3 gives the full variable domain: DVKVTQSSRYLVKRTGEKVFLECVQDMDHENMFWYRQDPGLGLRLIYFSYDVKMKEKGDIPEGYSVSREKKERFSLILESASTNQTSMYLCASSLFGQGDYEQYFGPGTRLTVT.

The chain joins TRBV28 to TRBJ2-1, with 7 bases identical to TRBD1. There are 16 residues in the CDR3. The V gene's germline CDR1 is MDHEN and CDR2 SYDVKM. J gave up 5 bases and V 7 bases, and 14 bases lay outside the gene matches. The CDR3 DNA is TGTGCCAGCATAGGGTTCGACAGGGAGTCAGACAATGAGCAGTTCTTC. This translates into CASIGFDRESDNEQFF.